This paragraph reports one T cell receptor beta chain. MiXCR, run by TCRdb on the 5' RACE reads, gives a single entry per CDR3 protein. The table lists about 510,000 distinct CDR3 sequences, 20% to 25% of them singletons. This specimen comes from a study of T cells after yellow fever vaccination. Germline V gives CDR1 SEHNR, CDR2 FQNEAQ (reference sequence). This CDR3 contains 14 residues. The V and J ends lost 2 bases and 2 bases respectively, with 9 bases between them. The sample in question was PBMCs, obtained more than 20 days after the first yellow fever vaccination. This sequence originates from a man between 18 and 35 years old who received the YFV17D yellow fever vaccine. The chain has TRBV7-9 and TRBJ2-5, with no clear D. The CDR3 is CASSLSQFQETQYF. CDR3 nucleotides: TGTGCCAGCAGCTTAAGCCAGTTTCAAGAGACCCAGTACTTC.